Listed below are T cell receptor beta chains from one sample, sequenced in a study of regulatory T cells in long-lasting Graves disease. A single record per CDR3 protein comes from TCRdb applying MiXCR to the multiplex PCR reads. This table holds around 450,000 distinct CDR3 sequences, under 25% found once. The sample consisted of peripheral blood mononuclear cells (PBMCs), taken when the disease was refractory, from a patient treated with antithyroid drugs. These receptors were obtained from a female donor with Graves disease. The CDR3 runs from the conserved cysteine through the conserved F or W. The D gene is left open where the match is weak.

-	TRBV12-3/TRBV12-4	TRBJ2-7	CASSWDPTYEQYF
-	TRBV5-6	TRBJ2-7	CASSLTTSITYEQYF
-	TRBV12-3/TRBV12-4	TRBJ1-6	CASSLGRDPYNSPLHF
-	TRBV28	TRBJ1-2	CASSPQHYGYTF
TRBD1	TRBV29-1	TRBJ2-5	CSVDLQGNTETQYF
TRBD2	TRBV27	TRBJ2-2	CASRLAGNTGELFF
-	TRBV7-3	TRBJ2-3	CASSSSYSSTDTQYF
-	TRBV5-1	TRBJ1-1	CASSSRFFGRSTEAFF
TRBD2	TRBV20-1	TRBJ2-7	CSARDPRTSGTYEQYF
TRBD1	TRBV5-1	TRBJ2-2	CASSPGQARDGELFF
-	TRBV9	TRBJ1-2	CASSVGNRGNDGYTF
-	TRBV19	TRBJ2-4	CASSGIAKNIQYF
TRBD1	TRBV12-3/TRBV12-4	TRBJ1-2	CASSLQGQGVYGYTF
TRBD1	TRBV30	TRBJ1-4	CAWMRDSSNEKLFF
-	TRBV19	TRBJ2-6	CASSNNRDSGANVLTF
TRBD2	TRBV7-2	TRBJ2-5	CASSFPLAGGQETQYF
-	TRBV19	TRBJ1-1	CASSVQETNTEAFF
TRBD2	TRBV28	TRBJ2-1	CASSSPLAGGPHEQFF
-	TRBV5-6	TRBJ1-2	CASSPGGDGGYTF
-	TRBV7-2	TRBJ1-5	CASSLEGHQPQHF
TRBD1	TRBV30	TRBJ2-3	CAWSPPGQGVGDTQYF
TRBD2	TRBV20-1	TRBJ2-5	CSVKSLRGDQETQYF
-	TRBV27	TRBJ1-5	CASSFFPREGNQPQHF
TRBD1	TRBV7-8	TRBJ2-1	CASSQDRENEQFF